The 31 T cell receptor beta chains in this list originate from one sample, sequenced in a study of PD-1 blockade in classical Hodgkin lymphoma (dated by TCRdb to about 2020). The time point label, as the study defines it: cycle 2 day 1 (C2D1) of nivolumab. Every trial patient had relapsed following autologous stem cell transplantation, and prior brentuximab vedotin exposure was what differed among cohorts A, B and C. Receptor libraries were prepared by the immunoSEQ multiplex PCR assay. The immuneACCESS repertoire file appears here via TCRdb, limited to in-frame rearrangements. These files lack a portion of the clones; in checked studies, under half of the deficit traces to unresolved V genes, and the cause of the others is not known. This sample gives roughly 140,000 clones in total; 78% of them show up just once. The ten largest clones represent 7.5% to 9.5% of the sample. This material consisted of peripheral blood mononuclear cells (PBMCs), taken before the second cycle of nivolumab. Receptors were obtained from a human donor with classical Hodgkin lymphoma.

The genes are TRBV7-3 and TRBJ1-3; a weak D match, TRBD1 (6 bases). CDR1 SGHTA and CDR2 FQGTGA come from the germline V gene. The germline V and J ends were trimmed by 5 bases and 2 bases, with 10 bases remaining between them. CDR3 size: 14 residues. CDR3 in DNA: TGTGCCAGCAGCGATCGGACAGCTGGAAACACCATATATTTT. It translates to CASSDRTAGNTIYF.

V is TRBV10-3 and J is TRBJ2-7; no definite D call. Germline V gene lookup returns CDR1 ENHRY and CDR2 SYGVKD. This CDR3 has 13 amino acids. V was trimmed by 10 bases and J by 0 bases, leaving 13 bases between them. The CDR3 reads CATMGHPSYEQYF. CDR3 coding DNA: TGTGCCACCATGGGCCATCCCTCCTACGAGCAGTACTTC.

This clone was counted a single time. The chain's CDR3 is CASSPTGNYGYTF. As DNA, the CDR3 is TGTGCCAGCAGCCCGACAGGGAACTATGGCTACACCTTC. The chain carries TRBV6-5 and TRBJ1-2, with 7 bases that match TRBD1. J lost 2 bases, V lost 6 bases, and 3 bases had no gene match. The CDR3 sequence is 13 residues long. The germline V gene has CDR1 MNHEY and CDR2 SVGAGI.

The chain recombines TRBV6-5 with TRBJ2-1; no clear D. The CDR3 sequence is 16 residues long. Trimming took off 2 bases at V and 0 bases at J, with 11 bases between the two ends. Per germline, CDR1 MNHEY and CDR2 SVGAGI. CDR3 coding DNA: TGTGCCAGCAGTTACGCTTCCCGGAGCTCCTACAATGAGCAGTTCTTC. It is translated as CASSYASRSSYNEQFF.

CDR3 protein: CASKAYRGTYEQYF. CDR3 bases: TGTGCCAGTAAAGCTTACAGGGGAACCTACGAGCAGTACTTC. The chain recombines TRBV6-5 with TRBJ2-7, with 7 positions matching TRBD1. Unmatched junction bases numbered 10, after V lost 9 bases and J lost 2 bases. The CDR3 totals 14 residues. CDR1 is MNHEY and CDR2 is SVGAGI in the germline V gene.

The chain couples TRBV5-1 to TRBJ1-1; tentative D call: TRBD1 (6 bases). CDR1 is SGHRS and CDR2 is YFSETQ in the germline V gene. This CDR3 region has 13 residues. V lost 3 bases and J 11 bases, leaving 17 bases between the germline ends. The CDR3, as DNA: TGCGCCAGCAGCTCACCCGGACAGCCCCGGGCTTTCTTT. Residues: CASSSPGQPRAFF.

V is TRBV6-6 and J is TRBJ1-4, with no clear D. CDR1 and CDR2 from the germline V gene are MNHNY and SVGAGI (reference sequence). The CDR3 loop spans 14 amino acids. With 5 bases removed from V and 7 bases from J, the gap between germline ends came to 14 bases. This CDR3 is CASSPMEYSEKLFF. The CDR3 DNA follows: TGTGCCAGCAGTCCCATGGAGTATAGTGAAAAACTGTTTTTT.

The J gene is TRBJ2-7, the V gene TRBV18; 7 bases align to TRBD2. The junction had 10 bases not matched to a gene; V was cut back by 1 base and J by 7 bases. In germline, CDR1 is KGHSH, CDR2 LQKENI. This CDR3 has 15 amino acids. The DNA of the CDR3 is TGTGCCAGCTCACCACAAGGAGTGATCGGGGGGGAGCAGTACTTC. Amino acid sequence: CASSPQGVIGGEQYF.

The chain couples TRBV2 to TRBJ1-6; D call uncertain. V shed 2 bases and J shed 8 bases, with 13 bases lying between them. CDR1 is SNHLY, CDR2 FYNNEI, per germline. The CDR3 loop spans 15 amino acids. The DNA of the CDR3 is TGTGCCAGCAGTGAACTAGGGTTTGATTATTCACCCCTCCACTTT. It yields the protein CASSELGFDYSPLHF.

The sample holds a few counts of this clone. The J gene is TRBJ2-7, the V gene TRBV10-3, with D tentatively TRBD1 (6 bases). The CDR3 spans 14 residues. V lost 7 bases to trimming and J lost 4 bases, with 17 bases between them. Germline assignment: CDR1 ENHRY and CDR2 SYGVKD. For the CDR3, the DNA is TGTGCCATCACCTCACAGGACAGAAATTACGAGCAGTACTTC. Translated: CAITSQDRNYEQYF.

The CDR3 region has the DNA TGTGCCAGCAGTTGGGGGACAGGGGAATACGAGCAGTACTTC. Residues: CASSWGTGEYEQYF. The V gene is TRBV6-6, the J gene TRBJ2-7; TRBD1 agrees at 10 bases. This CDR3 is built from 14 residues. Germline V CDR1 and CDR2: MNHNY, SVGAGI (reference sequence). V lost 4 bases to trimming and J lost 4 bases; unmatched junction nucleotides: 4.

A word on this clone: Within the sample, other DNA sequences also encode this same CDR3. The V gene is TRBV7-2, the J gene TRBJ2-7; 7 bases fit TRBD2. The V and J ends lost 0 bases and 2 bases, in that order; junction bases with no gene match: 1. CDR1 and CDR2 from the germline V gene are SGHTA and FQGNSA. CDR3 length equals 14 residues. For the CDR3, the DNA is TGTGCCAGCAGCTTAGCGGGGGGGGCCTACGAGCAGTACTTC. Protein product: CASSLAGGAYEQYF.

This chain links TRBV11-3 with TRBJ2-1; D call uncertain. The length of the CDR3 is 14 residues. Germline-derived CDR1 and CDR2 are SGHNT and YENEEA. Trimming left V 1 base short and J 2 bases short, with 6 bases between. The CDR3 coding sequence is TGTGCCAGCAGCTTAGGAGCGACCTACAATGAGCAGTTCTTC. Its translation is CASSLGATYNEQFF.

The J gene is TRBJ1-2, the V gene TRBV5-1; 7 nucleotides agree with TRBD1. The CDR3 covers 13 residues. CDR1 is SGHRS, CDR2 YFSETQ, per germline. V trimming: 4 bases; J trimming: 2 bases; junction bases outside the gene matches: 2. This CDR3 is CASSMGQNYGYTF. As DNA, the CDR3 is TGCGCCAGCAGCATGGGACAGAACTATGGCTACACCTTC.

The chain links TRBV16 to TRBJ1-4; TRBD1 matches 7 bases. The J segment lost 3 bases and the V segment lost 0 bases, leaving 10 bases of the junction unmatched. The CDR3 runs to 18 residues. Germline CDR1 and CDR2: KGHSY and FQNENV. The CDR3 loop is CASSQSGARGPANEKLFF. CDR3 nucleotides: TGTGCCAGCAGCCAATCCGGGGCAAGGGGGCCGGCTAATGAAAAACTGTTTTTT.

The V call is TRBV6-5, the J call TRBJ2-7, with D perhaps matching TRBD2 (6 bases). V was shortened by 5 bases and J by 1 base, with 15 bases between the two germline ends. CDR3 length equals 15 residues. In germline, CDR1 is MNHEY, CDR2 SVGAGI. The CDR3 loop is CASSAGRIISYEQYF. DNA of the CDR3: TGTGCCAGCAGTGCGGGACGGATAATTTCCTACGAGCAGTACTTC.

The chain couples TRBV19 to TRBJ2-7; D remains ambiguous. The CDR3 length is 15 residues. Germline CDR1 LNHDA, CDR2 SQIVND (reference sequence). Trimming stripped 3 bases from V and 0 bases from J, with 12 bases between. CDR3 DNA sequence: TGTGCCAGTAGTATTGCAGCAGCGAGCTCCTACGAGCAGTACTTC. Protein: CASSIAAASSYEQYF.

The rearrangement uses TRBV5-1 and TRBJ1-2; D ambiguous. Trimming took off 0 bases at V and 1 base at J, with 7 bases between the two ends. The CDR3 is made up of 14 amino acids. Germline V gene sequence: CDR1 SGHRS, CDR2 YFSETQ. CDR3 DNA sequence: TGCGCCAGCAGCTTGGCAGTGAGTAACTATGGCTACACCTTC. Its translation: CASSLAVSNYGYTF.

V and J are TRBV4-1 and TRBJ2-7; 8 nucleotides match TRBD2. Trimming cost V 1 base and J 5 bases; bases outside gene matches: 10. CDR1 and CDR2 (germline): MGHRA, YSYEKL. CDR3 size: 16 residues. CDR3 DNA: TGCGCCAGCAGCCAAGGGGCTGGACTAGCAGTTAACGAGCAGTACTTC. This gives the protein CASSQGAGLAVNEQYF.

The sample holds one count of this clone. This rearrangement joins TRBV6-1 to TRBJ2-7; D tentatively reads TRBD1 or TRBD2 (6 bases each). This CDR3 contains 16 residues. The germline CDR1 and CDR2 sequences are MNHNS and SASEGT. V lost 2 bases, J lost 4 bases, and 18 bases lay in between. DNA of the CDR3: TGTGCCAGCAGTGAATTTTGGGGGGCCACCTCATACGAGCAGTACTTC. Its translation: CASSEFWGATSYEQYF.

This clone showed up just a few times. The chain has TRBV10-3 and TRBJ2-3; D call uncertain. This CDR3 is built from 12 residues. The V gene's germline CDR1 is ENHRY and CDR2 SYGVKD. The germline V and J ends were trimmed by 6 bases and 2 bases, with 6 bases remaining between them. The CDR3 DNA sequence: TGTGCCATCAGGGCGGACACAGATACGCAGTATTTT. Translation: CAIRADTDTQYF.

The V and J genes are TRBV5-8 and TRBJ2-1, with a possible D match to TRBD1 (8 bases). V lost 3 bases, J lost 1 base, and 11 bases lay in between. The CDR3 runs to 15 residues. The germline V gene encodes CDR1 SGHTS and CDR2 YDEGEE. The CDR3 loop reads CASSYRGGSYNEQFF. The CDR3 DNA is TGTGCCAGCAGCTACAGGGGGGGATCCTACAATGAGCAGTTCTTC.

This clone appeared a single time. The rearrangement uses TRBV7-2 and TRBJ2-5, with TRBD1 matching over 7 bases. CDR1 is SGHTA, CDR2 FQGNSA, per germline. The CDR3 covers 17 residues. V was clipped by 0 bases and J by 6 bases; unmatched bases: 13. CDR3 in amino acids: CASSLAVKGGDSKTQYF. The CDR3, as DNA: TGTGCCAGCAGCTTAGCGGTTAAAGGGGGCGACTCTAAGACCCAGTACTTC.

This rearrangement joins TRBV7-9 to TRBJ1-4; 9 bases align to TRBD1. Unmatched junction bases numbered 2, after V lost 1 base and J lost 2 bases. The CDR3 covers 16 residues. Germline V lookup: CDR1 SEHNR, CDR2 FQNEAQ (reference sequence). CDR3 loop: CASSLGTGATNEKLFF. CDR3 coding DNA: TGTGCCAGCAGCTTAGGGACAGGGGCCACTAATGAAAAACTGTTTTTT.

The rearrangement uses TRBV2 and TRBJ2-1, with D possibly matching TRBD2 (6 bases). The CDR3 is 14 amino acids. Germline values: CDR1 SNHLY, CDR2 FYNNEI. The germline V and J ends were trimmed by 4 bases and 9 bases, with 16 bases remaining between them. As DNA, the CDR3 is TGTGCCAGCAGTGTTAATACGATCGGGGGTGAGCAGTTCTTC. Protein: CASSVNTIGGEQFF.

The chain employs TRBV6-5 and TRBJ2-2; 7 positions agree with TRBD1. Germline V gene sequence: CDR1 MNHEY, CDR2 SVGAGI. V dropped 2 bases and J dropped 4; count of bases not matched to a gene: 4. The CDR3 has 15 residues. The CDR3 spells CASSYRGRGTGELFF. In DNA, the CDR3 is TGTGCCAGCAGTTACAGGGGGCGAGGCACCGGGGAGCTGTTTTTT.

This sequence joins TRBV28 and TRBJ1-2; TRBD1 might be the D (5 bases). Germline loops: CDR1 MDHEN, CDR2 SYDVKM. The CDR3 length is 13 residues. V lost 2 bases and J lost 4, with 8 bases in between. CDR3 residues: CASSLRQSYGYTF. The CDR3 region has the DNA TGTGCCAGCAGTTTAAGACAGAGCTATGGCTACACCTTC.

This clone was detected a few times. The rearrangement uses TRBV4-3 and TRBJ1-2, with a tentative D call TRBD1 (5 bases). This CDR3 region has 14 residues. Germline V CDR1 and CDR2: LGHNA, YSLEER. V was cut by 0 bases and J by 4 bases, with 9 bases left in between. CDR3 protein: CASSQEEGPYGYTF. The CDR3 DNA reads as TGCGCCAGCAGCCAAGAGGAGGGACCCTATGGCTACACCTTC.

The V and J genes are TRBV9 and TRBJ2-5, with TRBD2 identical over 7 bases. The V segment lost 2 bases and the J segment 5 bases; nucleotides outside the gene matches: 6. There are 14 residues in the CDR3. CDR1 and CDR2 (germline): SGDLS, YYNGEE. The CDR3 sequence is CASSVTAGWETQYF. The DNA for the CDR3 is TGTGCCAGCAGCGTTACAGCGGGGTGGGAGACCCAGTACTTC.

The V and J genes are TRBV29-1 and TRBJ2-1; D not resolved. The CDR3 sequence is 16 residues long. Germline lookup yields CDR1 SQVTM and CDR2 ANQGSEA. V lost 1 base, J lost 0 bases, and 13 bases lay in between. In DNA form, the CDR3 reads TGCAGCGTTGAAGTCTTGGAGCGTCCCTCCTACAATGAGCAGTTCTTC. Encoded protein: CSVEVLERPSYNEQFF.

V usage is TRBV5-6 and J usage is TRBJ2-3; TRBD2 matches at 8 bases. The CDR3 covers 15 residues. Germline assignment: CDR1 SGHDT and CDR2 YYEEEE. The J segment lost 0 bases and the V segment lost 3 bases, leaving 3 bases of the junction unmatched. The DNA of the CDR3 is TGTGCCAGCAGCTACGCTAGCGGGAGCACAGATACGCAGTATTTT. Translating it yields CASSYASGSTDTQYF. The full variable domain, completed using reference TRBV5-6 and TRBJ2-3, is DAGVTQSPTHLIKTRGQQVTLRCSPKSGHDTVSWYQQALGQGPQFIFQYYEEEERQRGNFPDRFSGHQFPNYSSELNVNALLLGDSALYLCASSYASGSTDTQYFGPGTRLTVL.